The rows below give T cell receptor beta chains drawn from one sample of a study of cytomegalovirus exposure and HLA in healthy donors. The assay was immunoSEQ multiplex PCR, and TCRdb's table has in-frame clones only and misses some. This repertoire shows 110,000 to 150,000 clones, approximately 70% found once; its top ten account for 13% to 15%. The sample comprised PBMCs. All receptors derive from a human donor in good health. CDR3s leave out the opening cysteine and the closing phenylalanine or tryptophan. Fields, in order: D gene, V gene, clone size, J gene, CDR3 protein. A D gene is named only where the DNA matches it firmly. Expanded clones are given a class, and other clones once, few, many or no size at all.

d_gene: TRBD2
v_gene: TRBV7-9
abundance: .
j_gene: TRBJ2-1
CDR3aa: ASSPPGVSGAGYNEQF

d_gene: TRBD1
v_gene: TRBV5-5
abundance: .
j_gene: TRBJ1-5
CDR3aa: ASSQRDRGHQPQH

d_gene: .
v_gene: TRBV4-1
abundance: .
j_gene: TRBJ1-2
CDR3aa: ASSQGRGVAFYGYT

d_gene: TRBD2
v_gene: TRBV10-3
abundance: .
j_gene: TRBJ2-7
CDR3aa: AISESKARGLAVKSYGQY

d_gene: TRBD1
v_gene: TRBV4-1
abundance: .
j_gene: TRBJ1-1
CDR3aa: ASSQGRLMTGGSNTEAF

d_gene: .
v_gene: TRBV6-5
abundance: .
j_gene: TRBJ1-1
CDR3aa: ASSPRNMNTEAF

d_gene: .
v_gene: TRBV7-9
abundance: .
j_gene: TRBJ2-1
CDR3aa: ASSSPRGRASSYNEQF

d_gene: .
v_gene: TRBV28
abundance: .
j_gene: TRBJ2-7
CDR3aa: ASSLGAVYEQY

d_gene: TRBD1
v_gene: TRBV11-3
abundance: .
j_gene: TRBJ1-1
CDR3aa: ASSSRQGVTNEAF

d_gene: TRBD1
v_gene: TRBV28
abundance: .
j_gene: TRBJ2-3
CDR3aa: ASTQGQLSTDTQY

d_gene: .
v_gene: TRBV19
abundance: .
j_gene: TRBJ2-1
CDR3aa: ASRVRSDYMGEQF

d_gene: TRBD2
v_gene: TRBV11-3
abundance: .
j_gene: TRBJ2-1
CDR3aa: ASSNRDGRADEQF

d_gene: .
v_gene: TRBV9
abundance: .
j_gene: TRBJ1-1
CDR3aa: ASSVGSGMHREAF

d_gene: .
v_gene: TRBV2
abundance: .
j_gene: TRBJ2-2
CDR3aa: ASRAESDSQELF

d_gene: TRBD2
v_gene: TRBV7-9
abundance: few
j_gene: TRBJ2-7
CDR3aa: ASSTSGYEQY

d_gene: .
v_gene: TRBV7-8
abundance: few
j_gene: TRBJ2-1
CDR3aa: ASSFRGPSDNEQF

d_gene: .
v_gene: TRBV6-5
abundance: .
j_gene: TRBJ2-1
CDR3aa: ASSYYGGSGYNEQF

d_gene: .
v_gene: TRBV11-1
abundance: .
j_gene: TRBJ1-1
CDR3aa: ASSPIVPGKAF

d_gene: TRBD2
v_gene: TRBV10-2
abundance: few
j_gene: TRBJ2-3
CDR3aa: ASSESKGGLASDTQY

d_gene: TRBD2
v_gene: TRBV4-1
abundance: .
j_gene: TRBJ2-1
CDR3aa: ASSQDPGLEEF

d_gene: .
v_gene: TRBV5-4
abundance: .
j_gene: TRBJ2-7
CDR3aa: ASSPWDNYEQY

d_gene: .
v_gene: TRBV11-2
abundance: .
j_gene: TRBJ1-4
CDR3aa: ASCRQAEKLF

d_gene: TRBD1
v_gene: TRBV13
abundance: once
j_gene: TRBJ2-7
CDR3aa: ASSTGGGRYEQY

d_gene: TRBD2
v_gene: TRBV27
abundance: .
j_gene: TRBJ2-2
CDR3aa: ASSLSRESLAGTGELF

d_gene: .
v_gene: TRBV7-2
abundance: .
j_gene: TRBJ1-2
CDR3aa: ASSPYRSPNYGYT

d_gene: TRBD2
v_gene: TRBV7-3
abundance: .
j_gene: TRBJ2-2
CDR3aa: ASSLKPGAGLAPGELF

d_gene: TRBD1
v_gene: TRBV4-1
abundance: .
j_gene: TRBJ2-1
CDR3aa: ASSRTGEEQF

d_gene: TRBD1
v_gene: TRBV2
abundance: .
j_gene: TRBJ1-1
CDR3aa: ASSEWASGGAYLRTEAF

d_gene: TRBD2
v_gene: TRBV4-1
abundance: few
j_gene: TRBJ2-3
CDR3aa: ASTAPGGTQY

d_gene: .
v_gene: TRBV7-9
abundance: few
j_gene: TRBJ2-5
CDR3aa: ASSLVRGQETQY

d_gene: .
v_gene: TRBV2
abundance: few
j_gene: TRBJ2-5
CDR3aa: ASTTGREQETQY

d_gene: .
v_gene: TRBV6-6
abundance: .
j_gene: TRBJ1-1
CDR3aa: ASSLSWNTEAF

d_gene: .
v_gene: TRBV5-1
abundance: few
j_gene: TRBJ1-2
CDR3aa: ASSLANYGYT

d_gene: .
v_gene: TRBV29-1
abundance: .
j_gene: TRBJ2-5
CDR3aa: SVATGQQETQY

d_gene: .
v_gene: TRBV5-4
abundance: .
j_gene: TRBJ1-3
CDR3aa: ASSLDEGSGNTIY

d_gene: .
v_gene: TRBV7-9
abundance: .
j_gene: TRBJ2-1
CDR3aa: ASSLGLSVGEQF

d_gene: .
v_gene: TRBV19
abundance: .
j_gene: TRBJ1-3
CDR3aa: ASSPPLTGSSGNTIY

d_gene: TRBD1
v_gene: TRBV27
abundance: .
j_gene: TRBJ2-7
CDR3aa: ASRTTGLPPPYSEQY

d_gene: .
v_gene: TRBV28
abundance: .
j_gene: TRBJ2-2
CDR3aa: ASSLAGLPVSGELF

d_gene: .
v_gene: TRBV11-2
abundance: .
j_gene: TRBJ2-3
CDR3aa: ASSLNVNAGNTDTQY

d_gene: TRBD1
v_gene: TRBV6-1
abundance: .
j_gene: TRBJ1-6
CDR3aa: ASSRDRGRSPLH

d_gene: .
v_gene: TRBV9
abundance: few
j_gene: TRBJ1-2
CDR3aa: ASSGEAGTYGYT

d_gene: .
v_gene: TRBV29-1
abundance: .
j_gene: TRBJ2-7
CDR3aa: SVGKRTYYEQY

d_gene: .
v_gene: TRBV10-3
abundance: .
j_gene: TRBJ1-1
CDR3aa: AAGVINTEAF

d_gene: .
v_gene: TRBV28
abundance: .
j_gene: TRBJ2-1
CDR3aa: ASSILAYNEQF

d_gene: TRBD1
v_gene: TRBV5-8
abundance: .
j_gene: TRBJ1-5
CDR3aa: ASTPLGTGPRQPQH

d_gene: .
v_gene: TRBV9
abundance: .
j_gene: TRBJ2-7
CDR3aa: ASSAPGGYEQY

d_gene: TRBD1
v_gene: TRBV6-5
abundance: many
j_gene: TRBJ2-7
CDR3aa: ASSYSPGGNYEQY

d_gene: .
v_gene: TRBV21-1
abundance: .
j_gene: TRBJ1-6
CDR3aa: ASILTGVNSPLH

d_gene: TRBD1
v_gene: TRBV5-4
abundance: once
j_gene: TRBJ1-2
CDR3aa: ASSNGQDYGYT

d_gene: TRBD2
v_gene: TRBV5-6
abundance: once
j_gene: .
CDR3aa: ASSLTSGYEQY

d_gene: TRBD2
v_gene: TRBV9
abundance: .
j_gene: TRBJ2-1
CDR3aa: ASSVGSGSSNEQF

d_gene: TRBD1
v_gene: TRBV19
abundance: .
j_gene: TRBJ1-2
CDR3aa: ASSPQGQGNYGYT

d_gene: TRBD2
v_gene: TRBV11-3
abundance: .
j_gene: TRBJ2-3
CDR3aa: ASSSPRGLAVSTDTQY

d_gene: TRBD1
v_gene: TRBV6-6
abundance: .
j_gene: TRBJ2-7
CDR3aa: ASNPGTGVYEQY

d_gene: TRBD2
v_gene: TRBV19
abundance: .
j_gene: TRBJ2-2
CDR3aa: ASNGGGLPGELF

d_gene: TRBD2
v_gene: TRBV5-4
abundance: .
j_gene: TRBJ2-1
CDR3aa: ASSSRSGNYNEQF